The clone carrying this T cell receptor (beta chain) was seen only a few times. The sample originates from a study of human T cells and chemical hapten exposure. Noted time point: healthy volunteer bleed at 2 weeks. Whole blood, unfractionated, served as the material for total RNA extraction. Unique molecular identifiers were linked by the library to individual cDNA molecules. In the original analysis: A per-sample median of 95,638 TCRs was observed, with a range of about 20,000 to 700,000. TCRdb processed the RACE reads anew with MiXCR; each CDR3 protein has one entry. TCRdb's processing, not the authors' own work, is the source of the V and J calls. This sample has 100,000 to 150,000 distinct CDR3 sequences, with roughly 9% found just once. The TCR was taken from a male donor in good health. Some clones in this sample may be carry-over from other donors' samples. Sequenced input: whole blood.

The CDR3 DNA follows: TGTGCCACCAGTCACCGTACGTCCCAGGGAGAGACCCAGTACTTC. It codes for CATSHRTSQGETQYF. The rearrangement links TRBV24-1 to TRBJ2-5; D may be TRBD1 (5 bases). The germline V gene encodes CDR1 KGHDR and CDR2 SFDVKD. V dropped 6 bases and J dropped 4 bases, with 17 bases sitting between them. This CDR3 has 15 residues.